The 32 T cell receptor beta chains in this list originate from one sample, sequenced in a study of blood T cell repertoires in COVID-19. Only in-frame clones appear in the TCRdb table, and some are missing; sequencing was by immunoSEQ multiplex PCR. The data show 95,000 to 150,000 clones, around 87% seen once. Source material: peripheral blood. The receptors come from a woman aged 60 to 75 with COVID-19, enrolled during active disease.

The chain couples TRBV12-3 or TRBV12-4 to TRBJ2-1; D is possibly TRBD2 (7 bases). V was trimmed by 11 bases and J by 6 bases, leaving 14 bases between them. The CDR3 loop spans 12 amino acids. The CDR3 loop reads CAGSGGRNEQFF. CDR3 coding DNA: TGTGCCGGTTCCGGGGGGCGCAATGAGCAGTTCTTC.

This chain links TRBV6-1 with TRBJ1-2, with a tentative D call TRBD1 (6 bases). V was shortened by 3 bases and J by 10 bases, with 9 bases between the two germline ends. Germline loops: CDR1 MNHNS, CDR2 SASEGT. The CDR3 is 11 residues long. The CDR3 DNA reads as TGTGCCAGCAGTGATTGGACAGACTACACCTTC. Translation gives CASSDWTDYTF.

V usage is TRBV6-2 or TRBV6-3 and J usage is TRBJ1-2; 7 positions agree with TRBD1. Losses at the gene ends were 5 bases for V and 9 bases for J; bases not matched to a gene: 18. The CDR3 totals 16 residues. From germline, CDR1 is MNHEY and CDR2 SVGEGT. In DNA form, the CDR3 reads TGTGCCAGCAGTAGTATGACAGGGAGGATCGCGGATAGCTACACCTTC. Residues: CASSSMTGRIADSYTF.

This chain connects TRBV12-5 to TRBJ2-2; no clear D gene. V was clipped by 1 base and J by 5 bases, with 8 bases between them. Germline V CDR1 and CDR2: LGHNT, FRNRAP. The CDR3 spans 14 residues. The CDR3 DNA reads as TGTGCTAGTGGTTTGGGCGGCAGTACCGGGGAGCTGTTTTTT. This sequence encodes CASGLGGSTGELFF.

V is TRBV5-4 and J is TRBJ1-1; 9 nucleotides line up with TRBD1. J was trimmed by 4 bases and V by 3 bases; bases with no gene match: 7. This CDR3 spans 15 amino acids. Per the germline V gene, CDR1 is SGHNT and CDR2 is YYREEE (reference sequence). In DNA form, the CDR3 reads TGTGCCAGCAGCTCTATCGGGACAGGGCTCACTGAAGCTTTCTTT. It yields the protein CASSSIGTGLTEAFF.

V gene TRBV4-2 combines with J gene TRBJ2-7; D may be TRBD2 (6 bases). Trimming stripped 1 base from V and 7 bases from J, with 20 bases between. This CDR3 spans 16 amino acids. Germline loops: CDR1 LGHNA, CDR2 YNFKEQ. Here the CDR3 reads CASSQVGAGSGGEQYF. In DNA, the CDR3 is TGTGCCAGCAGCCAAGTAGGGGCGGGGAGCGGTGGGGAGCAGTACTTC.

The V and J genes are TRBV18 and TRBJ1-5; 8 nucleotides line up with TRBD1. This CDR3 has 18 residues. Looked up from germline, CDR1 is KGHSH and CDR2 is LQKENI. V trimming: 3 bases; J trimming: 1 base; junction bases outside the gene matches: 11. CDR3 sequence: CASSPQDDRGNSNQPQHF. The CDR3 nucleotides are TGTGCCAGCTCACCCCAAGACGACAGGGGTAACAGCAATCAGCCCCAGCATTTT.

The CDR3 region has the DNA TGTGCCAGCTCAGGTGTTTCTAGCGGGAAGACTCCAGCCTACGAGCAGTACTTC. Translating it yields CASSGVSSGKTPAYEQYF. The chain has TRBV18 and TRBJ2-7, with 9 bases identical to TRBD2. The V segment lost 5 bases and the J segment 2 bases; nucleotides outside the gene matches: 16. The CDR3 extends over 18 amino acids. CDR1 KGHSH and CDR2 LQKENI come from the germline V gene.

The chain carries TRBV15 and TRBJ2-1, with 11 bases lining up with TRBD2. CDR3 length equals 17 residues. Germline CDR1 and CDR2: LNHNV and YYDKDF (reference sequence). Trimming removed 1 base from V and 10 bases from J; junction bases left unmatched: 12. The DNA for the CDR3 is TGTGCCACCAGCAGAGCGCAGACTAGCGGGGTTCCAGGCGAGCAGTTCTTC. It is translated as CATSRAQTSGVPGEQFF.

This chain's CDR3 is CSASGQGFSYEQYF. CDR3 sequence (DNA): TGCAGTGCTAGTGGACAGGGTTTTTCCTACGAGCAGTACTTC. The V gene is TRBV20-1, the J gene TRBJ2-7; 8 positions match TRBD1. CDR3 length: 14 amino acids. Germline V gives CDR1 DFQATT, CDR2 SNEGSKA (reference sequence). J lost 1 base, V lost 3 bases, and 5 bases had no gene match.

The rearrangement links TRBV18 to TRBJ2-2, with D perhaps TRBD1 (6 bases). Germline CDR1 KGHSH, CDR2 LQKENI. The length of the CDR3 is 15 residues. Trimming took 4 bases from V and 0 from J, leaving 9 bases between them. The CDR3 region has the DNA TGTGCCAGCTCACTTGGGACAACGAACACCGGGGAGCTGTTTTTT. Protein sequence: CASSLGTTNTGELFF.

J is TRBJ2-6 and V is TRBV5-1, with TRBD1 identical over 7 bases. Per the germline V gene, CDR1 is SGHRS and CDR2 is YFSETQ. The CDR3 loop spans 11 amino acids. V shed 5 bases and J 16 bases; nucleotides not matched to a gene: 6. CDR3 loop: CASREEGALTF. The CDR3 nucleotides read TGCGCCAGCAGAGAAGAGGGGGCTCTGACTTTC. The full variable domain, with the rest looked up from reference TRBV5-1 and TRBJ2-6, is KAGVTQTPRYLIKTRGQQVTLSCSPISGHRSVSWYQQTPGQGLQFLFEYFSETQRNKGNFPGRFSGRQFSNSRSEMNVSTLELGDSALYLCASREEGALTFGAGSRLTVL.

The CDR3 loop is CASSQVSGSSYEQYF. DNA for the CDR3: TGTGCCAGCAGCCAAGTGTCAGGCTCTTCCTACGAGCAGTACTTC. The chain recombines TRBV3-1 (or the pseudogene TRBV3-2) with TRBJ2-7; D is unresolved. Trimming pared 1 base from V and 1 base from J, leaving 11 bases between. This CDR3 has 15 amino acids. Germline assignment: CDR1 LGHDT and CDR2 YNNKEL (reference sequence).

V usage is TRBV19 and J usage is TRBJ2-2; TRBD1 might be the D (6 bases). CDR3 size: 16 residues. CDR1 is LNHDA, CDR2 SQIVND, per germline (reference sequence). The V and J ends lost 4 bases and 6 bases respectively, with 18 bases between them. CDR3 protein: CASSTPSPTGSGELFF. The DNA for the CDR3 is TGTGCCAGTAGTACCCCCTCCCCCACAGGGTCCGGGGAGCTGTTTTTT.

The CDR3 bases are TGTGCCAGCAGCCCGCGGACAAGATTCTACGAGCAGTACTTC. This encodes CASSPRTRFYEQYF. The chain recombines TRBV13 with TRBJ2-7, with D possibly TRBD1 on 5 matching bases. Trimming stripped 5 bases from V and 3 bases from J, with 14 bases between. The germline CDR1 and CDR2 sequences are PRHDT and FYEKMQ (reference sequence). The CDR3 loop spans 14 amino acids.

CDR3 nucleotide sequence: TGTGCCAGCAGCTTGGGACTAGCGACAGATACGCAGTATTTT. As protein: CASSLGLATDTQYF. The chain employs TRBV7-2 and TRBJ2-3; TRBD2 agrees at 10 bases. The CDR3 consists of 14 residues. V shed 3 bases and J 3 bases; nucleotides not matched to a gene: 0. Germline lookup yields CDR1 SGHTA and CDR2 FQGNSA.

About this clone: One junction end does not reproduce the germline sequence, and a read error may be involved. The rearrangement uses TRBV7-9 and TRBJ2-1, with D perhaps TRBD1 (7 bases). This CDR3 region has 15 residues. Germline values: CDR1 SEHNR, CDR2 FQNEAQ (reference sequence). The CDR3 coding sequence is TGTGCCAGCAGATTAGGGGGCCGGGGGTTGAATGAGCAGTTCTTC. It specifies CASRLGGRGLNEQFF.

V is TRBV5-4 and J is TRBJ1-2, with D maybe TRBD1 (6 bases). Germline V CDR1 and CDR2: SGHNT, YYREEE (reference sequence). The CDR3 covers 15 residues. With 4 bases removed from V and 8 bases from J, the gap between germline ends came to 21 bases. The CDR3 nucleotides read TGTGCCAGCAGCCCGGAGGACGGCAGGGGTCGGGGCTACACCTTC. This gives the protein CASSPEDGRGRGYTF.

The rearrangement joins TRBV5-1 to TRBJ1-5; the D gene is possibly TRBD1 (6 bases). CDR3 length: 15 residues. Germline V gene lookup returns CDR1 SGHRS and CDR2 YFSETQ. Trimming took off 10 bases at V and 6 bases at J, with 23 bases between the two ends. CDR3 nucleotide sequence: TGCGCCTCCCAGCAAGGTCCAGGGGCAAGTCAGCCCCAGCATTTT. It translates to CASQQGPGASQPQHF.

This clone was recorded once. The chain joins TRBV18 to TRBJ2-3; 10 bases line up with TRBD2. Germline V gene data show CDR1 as KGHSH and CDR2 as LQKENI. The CDR3 loop spans 18 amino acids. V lost 4 bases and J lost 4; bases outside the gene matches: 14. The CDR3 protein is CASSLKRTSGPLADTQYF. Here the CDR3 DNA reads TGTGCCAGCTCACTGAAAAGGACTAGCGGCCCCCTCGCAGATACGCAGTATTTT.

The chain is built from TRBV18 and TRBJ1-1; a weak D match, TRBD1 (6 bases). The CDR3 spans 14 residues. V lost 3 bases, J lost 1 base, and 9 bases lay in between. Germline-derived CDR1 and CDR2 are KGHSH and LQKENI. The CDR3 protein is CASSPQGKNTEAFF. The DNA of the CDR3 is TGTGCCAGCTCACCGCAGGGGAAGAACACTGAAGCTTTCTTT.

V is TRBV10-3 and J is TRBJ2-3; no clear D gene. Trimming cost V 2 bases and J 2 bases, with 11 bases left between them. The CDR3 extends over 15 amino acids. Germline V gene lookup returns CDR1 ENHRY and CDR2 SYGVKD. The CDR3 DNA follows: TGTGCCATCAGTGAGCGGAGAGGCCACACAGATACGCAGTATTTT. This encodes CAISERRGHTDTQYF.

This chain connects TRBV5-1 to TRBJ1-1; 8 nucleotides agree with TRBD1. CDR1 and CDR2 (germline): SGHRS, YFSETQ. The CDR3 runs 14 residues. The V and J ends lost 4 bases and 1 base, in that order; junction bases with no gene match: 3. The CDR3 DNA follows: TGCGCCAGCAGCCTGGACAGGGCGAACACTGAAGCTTTCTTT. Translation: CASSLDRANTEAFF.

CDR3 DNA: TGTGCCAGCAGTATTGGCTCACCCCTCCACTTT. It translates to CASSIGSPLHF. The chain combines TRBV2 with TRBJ1-6; D remains ambiguous. The CDR3 is made up of 11 amino acids. V was clipped by 5 bases and J by 10 bases, with 6 bases between them. Germline-derived CDR1 and CDR2 are SNHLY and FYNNEI.

The J gene is TRBJ2-5, the V gene TRBV5-6, with a possible D match to TRBD2 (5 bases). Germline V CDR1 and CDR2: SGHDT, YYEEEE. The CDR3 consists of 16 residues. Trimming shortened V by 1 base and J by 1 base, and 14 bases separated the two germline ends. CDR3 protein: CASSLMNFGVQETQYF. In nucleotides, the CDR3 is TGTGCCAGCAGCTTGATGAACTTCGGGGTCCAAGAGACCCAGTACTTC.

A remark on this clone: A read error may produce the germline difference seen at one junction end. The chain links TRBV6-5 to TRBJ2-1; 8 bases match TRBD1. The CDR3 spans 15 residues. Germline V gives CDR1 MNHEY, CDR2 SVGAGI. This CDR3 reads CASTLGQGSYSEQFF. CDR3 DNA: TGTGCCAGCACCTTAGGACAGGGATCATACAGTGAGCAGTTCTTC.

The chain recombines TRBV13 with TRBJ1-5; perhaps TRBD1 as D (6 bases). Per the germline V gene, CDR1 is PRHDT and CDR2 is FYEKMQ (reference sequence). The V gene lost 0 bases and the J gene lost 2 bases, with 8 bases spanning the gap. The CDR3 is 15 amino acids. The chain's CDR3 is CASSLGQGGNQPQHF. The CDR3, as DNA: TGTGCCAGCAGCTTAGGACAGGGCGGCAATCAGCCCCAGCATTTT.

J is TRBJ2-5 and V is TRBV11-1; D is possibly TRBD1 (5 bases). The germline V and J ends were trimmed by 2 bases and 5 bases, with 15 bases remaining between them. This CDR3 spans 15 amino acids. Germline-derived CDR1 and CDR2 are SGHAT and FQDESV (reference sequence). The CDR3 DNA follows: TGTGCCAGCAGCTTACAGGGTCTGGGTGGGGAGACCCAGTACTTC. Its translation is CASSLQGLGGETQYF.

This clone was observed a single time. J is TRBJ2-7 and V is TRBV7-9, with a possible D match to TRBD2 (6 bases). The germline gives CDR1 SEHNR, CDR2 FQNEAQ (reference sequence). V lost 3 bases to trimming and J lost 3 bases, with 15 bases between them. This CDR3 region has 15 residues. The CDR3 sequence is CASSLGGLTRYEQYF. CDR3 sequence (DNA): TGTGCCAGCAGCTTGGGGGGACTCACGCGCTACGAGCAGTACTTC.

The CDR3 DNA is TGTGCCAGCTCACCGCGGGGGTACGAGCAGTACTTC. It yields the protein CASSPRGYEQYF. V is TRBV18 and J is TRBJ2-7, with 7 positions matching TRBD2. The CDR3 length is 12 residues. The germline CDR1 and CDR2 sequences are KGHSH and LQKENI. V shed 3 bases, J shed 4 bases, and the junction held 0 bases outside the gene matches.

V usage is TRBV4-1 and J usage is TRBJ2-3, with a weak D call TRBD2 (5 bases). This CDR3 is 16 amino acids long. Between the trimmed V and J ends, which lost 1 base and 0 bases, there was a span of 11 bases. Germline V lookup: CDR1 MGHRA, CDR2 YSYEKL. The DNA of the CDR3 is TGCGCCAGCAGCCAAGTTAGTAGCGCCAGCACAGATACGCAGTATTTT. Translating gives CASSQVSSASTDTQYF.

The chain carries TRBV9 and TRBJ2-5; possibly TRBD1 for D (5 bases). The germline gives CDR1 SGDLS, CDR2 YYNGEE. Trimming cost V 5 bases and J 1 base, with 12 bases left between them. This CDR3 region has 14 residues. The DNA of the CDR3 is TGTGCCAGCAGTCCGATTGGGGCCCAAGAGACCCAGTACTTC. It translates to CASSPIGAQETQYF.